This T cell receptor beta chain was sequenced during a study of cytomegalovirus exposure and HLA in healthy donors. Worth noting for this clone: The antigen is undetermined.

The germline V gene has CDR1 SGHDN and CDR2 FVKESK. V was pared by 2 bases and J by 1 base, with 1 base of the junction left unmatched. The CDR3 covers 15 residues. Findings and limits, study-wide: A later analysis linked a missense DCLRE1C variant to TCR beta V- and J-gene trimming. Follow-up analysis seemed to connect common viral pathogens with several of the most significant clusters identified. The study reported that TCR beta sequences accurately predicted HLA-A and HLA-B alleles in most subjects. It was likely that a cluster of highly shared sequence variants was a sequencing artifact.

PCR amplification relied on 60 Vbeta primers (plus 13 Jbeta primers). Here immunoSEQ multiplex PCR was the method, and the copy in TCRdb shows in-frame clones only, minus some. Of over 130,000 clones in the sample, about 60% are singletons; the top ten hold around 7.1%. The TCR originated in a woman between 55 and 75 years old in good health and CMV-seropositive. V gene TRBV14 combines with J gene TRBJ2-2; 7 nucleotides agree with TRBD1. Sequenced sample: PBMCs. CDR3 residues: CASSQHRGNTGELFF. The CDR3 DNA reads TGTGCCAGCAGCCAACACAGGGGGAACACCGGGGAGCTGTTTTTT.